A selection of T cell receptor beta chains follows, all from one sample in a study of shared clonotypes between healthy human individuals. The method was immunoSEQ multiplex PCR; TCRdb's version includes in-frame clones alone and lacks a portion of them. Here the sample spans about 1 million clones, around 75% being singletons. The sample comprised memory CD4+ T cells sorted from blood. These receptor sequences come from a man aged 18 to 30 in good health. Each CDR3 is given with its conserved first and last residue. Fields, in order: clone size, D gene, V gene, J gene, CDR3 protein, CDR3 DNA. The D gene is left open where the match is weak. The size of a clone is reported for some rows only, either as once, few or many, or as a class for expanded clones.

NA	TRBD2	TRBV2	TRBJ2-5	CASSEQRGDGETQYF	TGTGCCAGCAGTGAACAGCGGGGGGACGGGGAGACCCAGTACTTC
NA	NA	TRBV11-2	TRBJ2-2	CASSANQVSGELFF	TGTGCCAGCAGCGCAAATCAGGTGTCCGGGGAGCTGTTTTTT
NA	TRBD2	TRBV5-1	TRBJ2-1	CASSSGGAGGEQFF	TGCGCCAGCAGCTCCGGGGGGGCCGGTGGTGAGCAGTTCTTC
NA	NA	TRBV5-4	TRBJ1-1	CASSSRQWETNTEAFF	TGTGCCAGCAGCTCCCGCCAATGGGAGACGAACACTGAAGCTTTCTTT
NA	TRBD2	TRBV6-1	TRBJ2-1	CASRSGGGGEQFF	TGTGCCAGCAGATCCGGGGGGGGCGGTGAGCAGTTCTTC
NA	NA	TRBV18	TRBJ2-3	CASSRSTASTDTQYF	TGTGCCAGCTCACGGTCGACAGCTAGCACAGATACGCAGTATTTT
NA	NA	TRBV4-1	TRBJ2-1	CARVTSSYNEQFF	TGCGCCAGAGTGACTTCTTCCTACAATGAGCAGTTCTTC
NA	NA	TRBV6-7	TRBJ2-7	CAGQKSNGYF	TGTGCCGGACAAAAGTCTAACGGGTACTTC
NA	TRBD2	TRBV4-3	TRBJ2-5	CASSQGPGGGQYF	TGCGCCAGCAGCCAAGGGCCGGGGGGTGGCCAGTACTTC
NA	NA	TRBV5-1	TRBJ1-2	CASSSTESRGYTF	TGCGCCAGCAGCTCGACAGAATCTAGGGGCTACACCTTC
NA	TRBD1	TRBV5-1	TRBJ2-5	CASRSSRGQGETQYF	TGCGCCAGCAGGTCCAGCAGGGGGCAGGGAGAGACCCAGTACTTC
NA	TRBD1	TRBV9	TRBJ1-4	CASSVSGQLNEKLFF	TGTGCCAGTAGCGTATCGGGACAGTTGAATGAAAAACTGTTTTTT
few	NA	TRBV12-1	TRBJ1-5	CAPTPGLNQPQHF	TGTGCCCCAACCCCGGGGCTCAATCAGCCCCAGCATTTT
few	NA	TRBV6-5	TRBJ1-1	CASRSGRGAFF	TGTGCCAGCAGGTCCGGGCGGGGAGCTTTCTTT
NA	TRBD1	TRBV25-1	TRBJ2-1	CASSEAGTGSYNEQFF	TGTGCCAGCAGTGAAGCCGGGACAGGGTCCTACAATGAGCAGTTCTTC
few	TRBD1	TRBV27	TRBJ1-2	CASSQDRGNYGYTF	TGTGCCAGCAGTCAGGACAGGGGAAACTATGGCTACACCTTC
NA	TRBD1	TRBV11-2	TRBJ1-4	CASSLGQAPSIEKLFF	TGTGCCAGCAGCCTAGGACAGGCCCCTTCTATCGAAAAACTGTTTTTT
NA	TRBD1	TRBV5-1	TRBJ2-6	CASSQRGTGGTGANVLTF	TGCGCCAGCAGCCAAAGGGGGACAGGGGGCACTGGGGCCAACGTCCTGACTTTC
NA	NA	TRBV6-5	TRBJ1-2	CASSYSSNYGYTF	TGTGCCAGCAGTTACTCAAGTAACTATGGCTACACCTTC
NA	NA	TRBV18	TRBJ2-6	CASSPRQNSGANVLTF	TGTGCCAGCTCACCGCGACAGAACTCTGGGGCCAACGTCCTGACTTTC
few	NA	TRBV6-5	TRBJ2-7	CASSYAAGGSYEQYF	TGTGCCAGCAGTTACGCGGCAGGGGGGTCCTACGAGCAGTACTTC
NA	NA	TRBV29-1	TRBJ1-5	CSVTNGGGQPQHF	TGCAGCGTTACAAACGGGGGGGGTCAGCCCCAGCATTTT
NA	TRBD1	TRBV18	TRBJ2-5	CASSSGQAQETQYF	TGTGCCAGCTCATCGGGACAGGCACAAGAGACCCAGTACTTC
NA	TRBD1	TRBV10-3	TRBJ2-7	CAIRGTAYEQYF	TGTGCCATCAGAGGGACAGCCTACGAGCAGTACTTC
NA	NA	TRBV2	TRBJ2-2	CASRYSLSGTGELFF	TGTGCCAGCAGGTACAGCTTGAGCGGCACCGGGGAGCTGTTTTTT
NA	NA	TRBV9	TRBJ1-2	CASSAGLPNYGYTF	TGTGCCAGCAGCGCAGGGCTCCCTAACTATGGCTACACCTTC
NA	NA	TRBV6-5	TRBJ2-7	CASSYATGALYEQYF	TGTGCCAGCAGTTACGCTACCGGGGCTCTGTACGAGCAGTACTTC
NA	NA	TRBV27	TRBJ1-1	CASSPRSSTEAFF	TGTGCCAGCAGTCCAAGGTCGAGCACTGAAGCTTTCTTT
NA	NA	TRBV5-1	TRBJ2-3	CASSLKTDTQYF	TGCGCCAGCAGCCTAAAGACAGATACGCAGTATTTT
NA	NA	TRBV7-3	TRBJ2-2	CASSSNQMGTANTGELFF	TGTGCCAGCAGCTCGAATCAAATGGGGACCGCGAACACCGGGGAGCTGTTTTTT
NA	NA	TRBV6-1	TRBJ1-1	CASSERQGRNTEAFF	TGTGCCAGCAGTGAGCGCCAAGGCAGGAACACTGAAGCTTTCTTT
NA	NA	TRBV2	TRBJ1-5	CASSENEQQPQHF	TGTGCCAGCAGTGAAAATGAACAGCAGCCCCAGCATTTT
few	NA	TRBV6-1	TRBJ1-1	CASKRGGVNTEAFF	TGTGCCAGCAAGAGGGGGGGCGTAAACACTGAAGCTTTCTTT
many	TRBD1	TRBV2	TRBJ2-2	CASSWDRGRTGELFF	TGTGCCAGCAGTTGGGACAGGGGGAGGACCGGGGAGCTGTTTTTT
NA	TRBD2	TRBV5-1	TRBJ2-3	CASSLIAGGPDTQYF	TGCGCCAGCAGCCTAATAGCGGGAGGCCCAGATACGCAGTATTTT
NA	NA	TRBV5-1	TRBJ2-7	CASSLDGNGNEQYF	TGCGCCAGCAGCTTGGACGGGAATGGCAACGAGCAGTACTTC